This T cell receptor beta chain was captured in a study of blood T cells in healthy people across ages. The study, taken as a whole, reports: Strongly correlated with naive T cell percentage was TCR beta diversity.

Comments on this clonotype: Its antigen is unidentified.

A sample-barcoded 5' primer and a J-beta primer mix were used in a second PCR of roughly 7 to 11 cycles. Every molecule of cDNA carried a tag from a template-switch adaptor with 12 random nucleotides. In TCRdb, the 5' RACE reads were re-called with MiXCR into one record per CDR3 protein. The sample has about 900,000 distinct CDR3 sequences, about 48% seen once. Germline V gene data show CDR1 as MGHRA and CDR2 as YSYEKL. Trimming removed 1 base from V and 4 bases from J; junction bases left unmatched: 13. The CDR3 length is 18 residues. The chain employs TRBV4-1 and TRBJ2-1, with 7 bases identical to TRBD2. The TCR was taken from a man aged 30 to 45 in good health. The sequencing input was blood. CDR3 coding DNA: TGCGCCAGCAGCCAAGGTCTCCTTCCGGGACTACAATACAATGAGCAGTTCTTC. It specifies CASSQGLLPGLQYNEQFF.